A single T cell receptor beta chain is shown here with its context. The CDR3 is made up of 15 amino acids. J lost 3 bases, V lost 4 bases, and 4 bases had no gene match. Per germline, CDR1 LNHDA and CDR2 SQIVND (reference sequence). The sample is drawn from a study of blood T cell repertoires in COVID-19. For the study at large: T cells, B-cell-depleted T cells, or PBMCs provided the cDNA or gDNA that served as material.

The repertoire was sequenced with immunoSEQ multiplex PCR; TCRdb's copy has only in-frame clones and lacks some. The sample includes a few hundred thousand clones, about 90% of them seen just once. Patients in Seattle were enrolled during active infection, then followed longitudinally. The TCR sequence derives from a woman aged 25-40 years with COVID-19, enrolled during active disease. The chain is built from TRBV19 and TRBJ1-5; 9 nucleotides agree with TRBD1. The specimen sequenced was peripheral blood. The CDR3 sequence is CASSRWTGANQPQHF. The CDR3 DNA is TGTGCCAGTAGTAGGTGGACAGGGGCCAATCAGCCCCAGCATTTT.